These 29 T cell receptor beta chains were sequenced from one sample in a study of radiation and T cells in renal cell carcinoma. Sequencing was performed with immunoSEQ multiplex PCR; in TCRdb, only in-frame clones are kept and a portion is missing. The sample carries about 74,000 clones, 89% recorded once. Time point specified: blood 4 weeks post-SBRT, at nephrectomy. Treatment here: 15 Gy SBRT to primary tumor, nephrectomy 4 weeks later. Sequencing used blood, obtained from a patient whose treatment included radiotherapy and nephrectomy. These TCRs come from a woman in her sixties or seventies with renal cell carcinoma.

V gene TRBV5-4 combines with J gene TRBJ2-7, with 10 bases identical to TRBD2. V gave up 0 bases and J gave up 2 bases; unmatched junction bases: 2. CDR1 is SGHNT, CDR2 YYREEE, per germline (reference sequence). The CDR3 contains 15 residues. The CDR3 here is CASSLGLAGPYEQYF. The CDR3 coding sequence is TGTGCCAGCAGCTTGGGACTAGCGGGCCCCTACGAGCAGTACTTC.

The chain recombines TRBV4-1 with TRBJ1-5; D might be TRBD1 (6 bases). CDR3 size: 18 residues. V was cut by 2 bases and J by 2 bases, with 19 bases left in between. Germline CDR1 and CDR2: MGHRA and YSYEKL. The DNA of the CDR3 is TGCGCCAGCAGCCAAATTCAGGCAGGGGTTCGTGGCAATCAGCCCCAGCATTTT. As protein: CASSQIQAGVRGNQPQHF.

The rearrangement joins TRBV9 to TRBJ1-2, with D uncertain. Trimming shortened V by 0 bases and J by 1 base, and 16 bases separated the two germline ends. The CDR3 is 17 amino acids. Germline loops: CDR1 SGDLS, CDR2 YYNGEE. The CDR3 here is CASSVVGSGPINYGYTF. The CDR3 nucleotides are TGTGCCAGCAGCGTAGTGGGAAGTGGACCGATTAACTATGGCTACACCTTC. Together with reference TRBV9 and TRBJ1-2, the CDR3 gives the full variable domain: DSGVTQTPKHLITATGQRVTLRCSPRSGDLSVYWYQQSLDQGLQFLIQYYNGEERAKGNILERFSAQQFPDLHSELNLSSLELGDSALYFCASSVVGSGPINYGYTFGSGTRLTVV.

The chain couples TRBV5-6 to TRBJ2-3; 9 nucleotides align to TRBD1. Trimming took 4 bases from V and 4 from J; bases not matched to a gene: 10. The CDR3 has 16 residues. The germline V gene has CDR1 SGHDT and CDR2 YYEEEE. The CDR3 sequence: CASSKDRGLFADTQYF. CDR3 coding DNA: TGTGCCAGCAGCAAGGACAGGGGACTGTTCGCAGATACGCAGTATTTT.

The chain links TRBV19 to TRBJ1-6; tentatively, D is TRBD1 (6 bases). The CDR3 covers 14 residues. Germline V gene lookup returns CDR1 LNHDA and CDR2 SQIVND (reference sequence). V lost 7 bases to trimming and J lost 5 bases, with 12 bases between them. This CDR3 is CASTVGANNSPLHF. CDR3 bases: TGTGCCAGTACGGTGGGGGCGAATAATTCACCCCTCCACTTT.

DNA for the CDR3: TGTGCCAGCAGCTGGGACAGGGCGGAAGAGCAGTACTTC. It translates to CASSWDRAEEQYF. The chain couples TRBV11-3 to TRBJ2-7; TRBD1 aligns across 9 bases. V lost 4 bases, J lost 7 bases, and 5 bases stayed unmatched. Germline loops: CDR1 SGHNT, CDR2 YENEEA. The CDR3 runs 13 residues.

This rearrangement joins TRBV28 to TRBJ2-7; D might be TRBD1 or TRBD2, each matching 5 bases. This CDR3 comprises 15 residues. CDR1 is MDHEN and CDR2 is SYDVKM in the germline V gene. V was cut by 6 bases and J by 2 bases, with 17 bases left in between. CDR3 amino acids: CASSPPGPGAYEQYF. In DNA, the CDR3 is TGTGCCAGCAGCCCCCCAGGGCCCGGGGCCTACGAGCAGTACTTC.

The V gene is TRBV6-6, the J gene TRBJ1-1, with TRBD1 identical over 7 bases. CDR3 size: 15 residues. J gave up 3 bases and V 4 bases, and 8 bases lay outside the gene matches. From germline, CDR1 is MNHNY and CDR2 SVGAGI (reference sequence). The CDR3 nucleotides read TGTGCCAGCAGTTTTCAGACAGGGATTTACACTGAAGCTTTCTTT. This codes for CASSFQTGIYTEAFF.

The CDR3 nucleotides are TGTGCCAGCAGCGTAGGGCTGGGGGCTTGGGAGCAGTACTTC. The encoded protein is CASSVGLGAWEQYF. The chain carries TRBV9 and TRBJ2-7, with TRBD1 as a possible D gene (6 bases). Trimming took 0 bases from V and 7 from J, leaving 14 bases between them. The CDR3 extends over 14 amino acids. Looked up from germline, CDR1 is SGDLS and CDR2 is YYNGEE.

The J gene is TRBJ1-2, the V gene TRBV27; D is unresolved. The V gene lost 2 bases and the J gene lost 2 bases, with 9 bases spanning the gap. The CDR3 is 14 amino acids. Germline-derived CDR1 and CDR2 are MNHEY and SMNVEV (reference sequence). The CDR3 DNA reads TGTGCCAGCAGTTTAAGGTGGGCCAACTATGGCTACACCTTC. The encoded protein is CASSLRWANYGYTF.

The rearrangement links TRBV7-9 to TRBJ2-5, with D possibly called TRBD1 or TRBD2 (6 bases each). Germline V gene lookup returns CDR1 SEHNR and CDR2 FQNEAQ (reference sequence). The CDR3 extends over 17 amino acids. Trimming removed 5 bases from V and 4 bases from J, with 23 bases in between. DNA of the CDR3: TGTGCCAGCAGCCTGGGAGGATGGGCAGGGGCGGGAGAGACCCAGTACTTC. Protein: CASSLGGWAGAGETQYF.

CDR3 loop: CASSPRTGVVGYTF. For the CDR3, the DNA is TGTGCCAGCAGTCCCCGGACAGGGGTAGTGGGCTACACCTTC. The V gene is TRBV6-5, the J gene TRBJ1-2; 9 bases are a match to TRBD1. This CDR3 contains 14 residues. The germline gives CDR1 MNHEY, CDR2 SVGAGI. Trimming cost V 5 bases and J 8 bases; bases outside gene matches: 9.

The chain employs TRBV28 and TRBJ1-5; TRBD1 aligns across 7 bases. Germline CDR1 MDHEN, CDR2 SYDVKM. V dropped 5 bases and J dropped 0; count of bases not matched to a gene: 10. The CDR3 extends over 17 amino acids. CDR3 DNA sequence: TGTGCCAGCAGTATCCGACAGGGTATTGCTAGCAATCAGCCCCAGCATTTT. The encoded protein is CASSIRQGIASNQPQHF.

The chain joins TRBV5-1 to TRBJ2-2, with unresolved D. The CDR3 is 14 residues long. CDR1 SGHRS and CDR2 YFSETQ come from the germline V gene. The ends were cut back, 1 base at V and 6 bases at J, with 10 bases in the middle. CDR3 protein: CASSLKGLSGELFF. The CDR3 DNA sequence: TGCGCCAGCAGCTTGAAGGGTTTGTCCGGGGAGCTGTTTTTT.

V and J are TRBV5-6 and TRBJ1-6, with D possibly being TRBD1 (5 bases). Deletions cut 4 bases from V and 0 bases from J, with 14 bases between. Germline V gene lookup returns CDR1 SGHDT and CDR2 YYEEEE. The CDR3 totals 17 residues. As DNA, the CDR3 is TGTGCCAGCAGCGCCGGACATACTCTCTCCTATAATTCACCCCTCCACTTT. Residues: CASSAGHTLSYNSPLHF.

This clone came up once. The chain couples TRBV5-1 to TRBJ2-5, with D perhaps TRBD1 (6 bases). V lost 0 bases and J lost 1, with 10 bases in between. The V gene's germline CDR1 is SGHRS and CDR2 YFSETQ. This CDR3 has 15 amino acids. CDR3 DNA: TGCGCCAGCAGCTTGGTTGGGACAAGCCAAGAGACCCAGTACTTC. Amino acid sequence: CASSLVGTSQETQYF.

The gene calls are TRBV29-1 and TRBJ1-6; D unclear. CDR3 length equals 13 residues. Trimming left V 5 bases short and J 0 bases short, with 5 bases between. CDR1 SQVTM and CDR2 ANQGSEA come from the germline V gene. The CDR3 nucleotides read TGCAGCGTTCGGAGCTCCTATAATTCACCCCTCCACTTT. It codes for CSVRSSYNSPLHF.

This rearrangement joins TRBV5-1 to TRBJ2-5, with 7 bases that match TRBD1. The trim removed 0 bases at V and 5 bases at J, leaving 7 bases unmatched. The CDR3 is 15 amino acids. Germline V gives CDR1 SGHRS, CDR2 YFSETQ. The CDR3 reads CASSLAAGGVETQYF. The CDR3 DNA reads as TGCGCCAGCAGCTTGGCGGCAGGGGGTGTCGAGACCCAGTACTTC.

This clone came up once. J is TRBJ1-3 and V is TRBV9; D is possibly TRBD1 (6 bases). The CDR3 length is 15 residues. Trimming left V 2 bases short and J 4 bases short, with 13 bases between. Germline values: CDR1 SGDLS, CDR2 YYNGEE. The CDR3 is CASSVAGEGGNTIYF. The CDR3 region has the DNA TGTGCCAGCAGCGTTGCAGGGGAAGGAGGAAACACCATATATTTT.

The rearrangement links TRBV30 to TRBJ2-2; D possibly corresponds to TRBD2 (6 bases). The CDR3 has 15 residues. Trimming cost V 0 bases and J 5 bases, with 13 bases left between them. CDR1 is GTSNPN and CDR2 is SVGIG in the germline V gene (reference sequence). Here the CDR3 reads CAWSVETRRTGELFF. Here the CDR3 DNA reads TGTGCCTGGAGTGTTGAGACTAGACGAACCGGGGAGCTGTTTTTT.

The rearrangement joins TRBV27 to TRBJ1-2; D is undetermined. Per the germline V gene, CDR1 is MNHEY and CDR2 is SMNVEV (reference sequence). Trimming removed 6 bases from V and 4 bases from J, with 18 bases in between. CDR3 length equals 15 residues. The CDR3 loop is CASSSGRWAFYGYTF. Written as DNA, the CDR3 is TGTGCCAGCAGCTCAGGAAGATGGGCCTTCTATGGCTACACCTTC.

The rearrangement joins TRBV6-1 to TRBJ1-3; no firm D call. The V end lost 6 bases, the J end lost 0 bases, and 12 bases lay between the germline ends. Germline V CDR1 and CDR2: MNHNS, SASEGT. The CDR3 sequence is 15 residues long. CDR3: CASSPQSASGNTIYF. CDR3 DNA sequence: TGTGCCAGCAGCCCCCAGTCGGCCTCTGGAAACACCATATATTTT.

This rearrangement joins TRBV28 to TRBJ1-3, with 10 bases lining up with TRBD1. Germline assignment: CDR1 MDHEN and CDR2 SYDVKM. The V gene end was trimmed by 4 bases and the J gene end by 2 bases; junction bases not matched to a gene: 8. The CDR3 is 17 amino acids. In nucleotides, the CDR3 is TGTGCCAGCAGTTGGGGACAGGGGAACGTGGCTGGAAACACCATATATTTT. This encodes CASSWGQGNVAGNTIYF.

The chain couples TRBV11-3 to TRBJ1-1, with 8 bases aligning to TRBD1. The V gene's germline CDR1 is SGHNT and CDR2 YENEEA. This CDR3 spans 14 amino acids. V was clipped by 1 base and J by 7 bases; unmatched bases: 5. In DNA form, the CDR3 reads TGTGCCAGCAGCTTAGGGCAGGGGGCCGATGAAGCTTTCTTT. Its protein is CASSLGQGADEAFF.

The chain recombines TRBV27 with TRBJ2-1; D unclear. The CDR3 runs to 15 residues. With 4 bases removed from V and 1 base from J, the gap between germline ends came to 11 bases. In germline, CDR1 is MNHEY, CDR2 SMNVEV (reference sequence). The CDR3 region has the DNA TGTGCCAGCAGTTCAAACTTAGGGTCCTACAATGAGCAGTTCTTC. It codes for CASSSNLGSYNEQFF.

This sequence joins TRBV7-6 and TRBJ1-5; maybe TRBD1 (6 bases). The germline V gene has CDR1 SGHVS and CDR2 FNYEAQ. The V and J ends lost 5 bases and 2 bases respectively, with 10 bases between them. The CDR3 runs to 14 residues. The CDR3 sequence: CASSAHRGNQPQHF. In DNA form, the CDR3 reads TGTGCCAGCAGCGCCCACAGGGGCAATCAGCCCCAGCATTTT.

The chain links TRBV18 to TRBJ1-5; tentatively, D is TRBD1 (6 bases). CDR1 and CDR2 from the germline V gene are KGHSH and LQKENI. The CDR3 extends over 15 amino acids. Trimming left V 2 bases short and J 7 bases short, with 15 bases between. CDR3 coding DNA: TGTGCCAGCTCACCAGACAGGATAAGGAACCAGCCCCAGCATTTT. This translates into CASSPDRIRNQPQHF. Full variable domain (rest looked up from reference TRBV18 and TRBJ1-5): NAGVMQNPRHLVRRRGQEARLRCSPMKGHSHVYWYRQLPEEGLKFMVYLQKENIIDESGMPKERFSAEFPKEGPSILRIQQVVRGDSAAYFCASSPDRIRNQPQHFGDGTRLSIL.

The chain recombines TRBV7-6 with TRBJ2-1; 10 bases map to TRBD1. Germline V gene lookup returns CDR1 SGHVS and CDR2 FNYEAQ. This CDR3 region has 16 residues. J lost 6 bases, V lost 4 bases, and 9 bases had no gene match. CDR3 sequence: CASSSTRQGALNEQFF. The CDR3 coding sequence is TGTGCCAGCAGCTCAACTCGACAGGGGGCCCTCAATGAGCAGTTCTTC. Together with reference TRBV7-6 and TRBJ2-1, the CDR3 gives the full variable domain: GAGVSQSPRYKVTKRGQDVALRCDPISGHVSLYWYRQALGQGPEFLTYFNYEAQQDKSGLPNDRFSAERPEGSISTLTIQRTEQRDSAMYRCASSSTRQGALNEQFFGPGTRLTVL.

The J gene is TRBJ1-6, the V gene TRBV28; D call uncertain. V lost 6 bases, J lost 0 bases, and 9 bases lay in between. This CDR3 spans 15 amino acids. Per germline, CDR1 MDHEN and CDR2 SYDVKM. DNA for the CDR3: TGTGCCAGCAGCGGAGTGAGCTCCTATAATTCACCCCTCCACTTT. Its protein product is CASSGVSSYNSPLHF.